These 20 T cell receptor beta chains came from one sample sequenced in a study of cytomegalovirus exposure and HLA in healthy donors (dated by TCRdb to 2016 to 2017). Library creation used the immunoSEQ multiplex PCR assay. TCRdb carries this immuneACCESS record with in-frame sequences only. Its versions omit some clonotypes, under half of them owing to an unresolved V gene in the studies checked, with the rest unexplained. This sample comprises roughly 330,000 clones, approximately 90% of them detected only once. The ten largest clones add up to roughly 1.2% of the sample. Sequenced: PBMCs. These receptors came from a woman in her 30s in good health and CMV-seropositive.

The V and J genes are TRBV11-1 and TRBJ2-3; a possible D gene is TRBD1 (6 bases). The V gene lost 6 bases and the J gene lost 1 base, with 17 bases spanning the gap. CDR1 and CDR2 (germline): SGHAT, FQDESV (reference sequence). The CDR3 sequence is 16 residues long. The CDR3 DNA reads TGTGCCAGCAGACGAAACAGGGAATCACGCACAGATACGCAGTATTTT. Translated, it gives CASRRNRESRTDTQYF.

V usage is TRBV7-4 and J usage is TRBJ2-3; D may be TRBD1 or TRBD2 (5 bases each). With 4 bases removed from V and 6 bases from J, the gap between germline ends came to 14 bases. CDR1 and CDR2 from the germline V gene are SGHVT and SQSDAQ. This CDR3 contains 14 residues. The CDR3 spells CASSSPGPPDTQYF. CDR3 DNA: TGTGCCAGCAGCTCACCGGGACCCCCGGATACGCAGTATTTT.

The V call is TRBV25-1, the J call TRBJ2-3; TRBD2 aligns across 9 bases. The germline gives CDR1 MGHDK, CDR2 SYGVNS. J gave up 4 bases and V 1 base, and 12 bases lay outside the gene matches. This CDR3 is built from 18 residues. In DNA, the CDR3 is TGTGCCAGCAGTGAATCTCGAGCGGGAGGTGTATCGGCAGATACGCAGTATTTT. As protein: CASSESRAGGVSADTQYF.

This clone has a single count. The chain joins TRBV5-1 to TRBJ1-6; D possibly corresponds to TRBD1 (5 bases). V was shortened by 4 bases and J by 5 bases, with 16 bases between the two germline ends. The CDR3 covers 16 residues. Germline-derived CDR1 and CDR2 are SGHRS and YFSETQ. CDR3 in DNA: TGCGCCAGCAGCCCGTGGGCCGGGACGGATAATTCACCCCTCCACTTT. Protein: CASSPWAGTDNSPLHF. The variable domain in full, completed from reference TRBV5-1 and TRBJ1-6, reads KAGVTQTPRYLIKTRGQQVTLSCSPISGHRSVSWYQQTPGQGLQFLFEYFSETQRNKGNFPGRFSGRQFSNSRSEMNVSTLELGDSALYLCASSPWAGTDNSPLHFGNGTRLTVT.

The chain couples TRBV27 to TRBJ2-3, with D possibly being TRBD2 (5 bases). The CDR3 totals 14 residues. Trimming cost V 7 bases and J 0 bases, with 11 bases left between them. Germline CDR1 is MNHEY and CDR2 is SMNVEV (reference sequence). Here the CDR3 reads CASTVRESTDTQYF. The CDR3 region has the DNA TGTGCCAGCACCGTCCGGGAAAGCACAGATACGCAGTATTTT.

This chain joins TRBV4-3 and TRBJ2-7, with 8 bases aligning to TRBD1. Germline lookup yields CDR1 LGHNA and CDR2 YSLEER. V lost 4 bases to trimming and J lost 4 bases; unmatched junction nucleotides: 9. The CDR3 consists of 15 residues. The CDR3 DNA is TGCGCCAGCAGCCCCCAAAGACAGGGGCGGTACGAGCAGTACTTC. Encoded protein: CASSPQRQGRYEQYF.

The count of this clone is one. The chain couples TRBV13 to TRBJ1-2; D is undetermined. Germline lookup yields CDR1 PRHDT and CDR2 FYEKMQ (reference sequence). V was trimmed by 7 bases and J by 3 bases, leaving 15 bases between them. The CDR3 is 14 amino acids. In DNA, the CDR3 is TGTGCCAGCACCACCGGCAGAGACCACTATGGCTACACCTTC. Translated, it gives CASTTGRDHYGYTF.

This chain joins TRBV5-1 and TRBJ2-7; 10 bases fit TRBD1. In germline, CDR1 is SGHRS, CDR2 YFSETQ. The CDR3 sequence is 14 residues long. The junction had 2 bases not matched to a gene; V was cut back by 2 bases and J by 3 bases. CDR3 nucleotide sequence: TGCGCCAGCAGCTTCGGGACAGGGGACTACGAGCAGTACTTC. Translation gives CASSFGTGDYEQYF. Supplemented by reference TRBV5-1 and TRBJ2-7, the full variable domain reads KAGVTQTPRYLIKTRGQQVTLSCSPISGHRSVSWYQQTPGQGLQFLFEYFSETQRNKGNFPGRFSGRQFSNSRSEMNVSTLELGDSALYLCASSFGTGDYEQYFGPGTRLTVT.

V and J are TRBV7-2 and TRBJ2-1, with D possibly being TRBD2 (5 bases). The V gene lost 5 bases and the J gene lost 4 bases, with 15 bases spanning the gap. The CDR3 sequence is 15 residues long. CDR1 and CDR2 (germline): SGHTA, FQGNSA. In DNA, the CDR3 is TGTGCCAGCAGCCCGGACTTGCCAAATTACAATGAGCAGTTCTTC. It specifies CASSPDLPNYNEQFF.

This clone has a handful of counts. One end of the junction is discordant with germline, which a read error may explain. This rearrangement joins TRBV28 to TRBJ1-2, with 8 positions matching TRBD1. The CDR3 is made up of 12 amino acids. Germline V CDR1 and CDR2: MDHEN, SYDVKM. CDR3 nucleotide sequence: TGTGCCAGCAGTTCTCCCCTAAAACAGGGGGGCTTC. Its protein product is CASSSPLKQGGF.

This clone appeared a few times. The chain combines TRBV15 with TRBJ2-4; D tentatively fits TRBD1 or TRBD2 (5 bases each). This CDR3 is built from 15 residues. Per germline, CDR1 LNHNV and CDR2 YYDKDF (reference sequence). Trimming left V 0 bases short and J 6 bases short, with 12 bases between. The CDR3 DNA reads as TGTGCCACCAGCAGAGATTCGGGACCCTTAAACATTCAGTACTTC. Its protein product is CATSRDSGPLNIQYF.

The J gene is TRBJ2-1, the V gene TRBV4-3, with 10 nucleotides matching TRBD1. With 3 bases clipped from V and 5 bases from J, the junction kept 4 bases outside the gene matches. The CDR3 runs to 15 residues. CDR1 is LGHNA and CDR2 is YSLEER in the germline V gene. CDR3 in amino acids: CASSHPGQGNNEQFF. The CDR3 DNA is TGCGCCAGCAGCCACCCGGGACAGGGGAACAATGAGCAGTTCTTC.

The chain employs TRBV9 and TRBJ1-1; 7 nucleotides align to TRBD1. Germline V CDR1 and CDR2: SGDLS, YYNGEE. The length of the CDR3 is 15 residues. V dropped 3 bases and J dropped 0; count of bases not matched to a gene: 5. In nucleotides, the CDR3 is TGTGCCAGCAGCGCCCGGGACAGATTGAACACTGAAGCTTTCTTT. It codes for CASSARDRLNTEAFF.

The chain uses TRBV29-1 and TRBJ2-1; 9 bases align to TRBD1. CDR3 length: 14 amino acids. V trimming: 4 bases; J trimming: 4 bases; junction bases outside the gene matches: 5. Per germline, CDR1 SQVTM and CDR2 ANQGSEA. The CDR3 protein is CSVGKQGAYNEQFF. DNA of the CDR3: TGCAGCGTTGGGAAACAGGGGGCTTACAATGAGCAGTTCTTC.

A remark on this clone: One junction end disagrees with the germline gene, perhaps due to a read error. This chain links TRBV6-5 with TRBJ1-1; the D is unclear. Germline V gene data show CDR1 as MNHEY and CDR2 as SVGAGI. The CDR3 has 13 amino acids. CDR3 bases: TGTGCCAGCACCCTTCCGGGGAACGCTGAAGCTTTCTTT. It yields the protein CASTLPGNAEAFF.

The V call is TRBV7-2, the J call TRBJ2-1; the match to TRBD2 covers 10 bases. Trimming cost V 3 bases and J 7 bases; bases outside gene matches: 6. The V gene's germline CDR1 is SGHTA and CDR2 FQGNSA. This CDR3 has 15 residues. The CDR3 is CASSFGGLALNEQFF. CDR3 nucleotide sequence: TGTGCCAGCAGCTTTGGGGGACTAGCGTTGAATGAGCAGTTCTTC.

The chain carries TRBV7-9 and TRBJ1-2, with D possibly TRBD1 on 6 matching bases. Germline assignment: CDR1 SEHNR and CDR2 FQNEAQ (reference sequence). Trimming stripped 5 bases from V and 3 bases from J, with 16 bases between. CDR3 length: 15 amino acids. CDR3 amino acids: CASSAIRGWDYGYTF. The CDR3 region has the DNA TGTGCCAGCAGCGCGATCAGGGGTTGGGACTATGGCTACACCTTC.

The J gene is TRBJ1-6, the V gene TRBV5-1, with TRBD1 matching over 10 bases. Losses at the gene ends were 2 bases for V and 6 bases for J; bases not matched to a gene: 5. Germline CDR1 SGHRS, CDR2 YFSETQ. This CDR3 spans 16 amino acids. CDR3 DNA: TGCGCCAGCAGCTTAAGTCGGGACAGGGGTAATTCACCCCTCCACTTT. Translating it yields CASSLSRDRGNSPLHF. Using reference TRBV5-1 and TRBJ1-6 for the parts outside the CDR3, the full variable domain is KAGVTQTPRYLIKTRGQQVTLSCSPISGHRSVSWYQQTPGQGLQFLFEYFSETQRNKGNFPGRFSGRQFSNSRSEMNVSTLELGDSALYLCASSLSRDRGNSPLHFGNGTRLTVT.

This chain uses TRBV2 with TRBJ2-6; D could derive from TRBD1 or TRBD2 (5 bases each). Trimming removed 2 bases at V and 4 bases at J, with 12 bases between. The germline gives CDR1 SNHLY, CDR2 FYNNEI. CDR3 length: 16 amino acids. The CDR3 reads CASSERGALGANVLTF. DNA for the CDR3: TGTGCCAGCAGTGAACGAGGGGCGCTCGGGGCCAACGTCCTGACTTTC. The whole variable domain, filled in from reference TRBV2 and TRBJ2-6, reads EPEVTQTPSHQVTQMGQEVILRCVPISNHLYFYWYRQILGQKVEFLVSFYNNEISEKSEIFDDQFSVERPDGSNFTLKIRSTKLEDSAMYFCASSERGALGANVLTFGAGSRLTVL.

The rearrangement uses TRBV15 and TRBJ2-7; D uncertain. V lost 5 bases and J 4 bases, leaving 15 bases between the germline ends. The CDR3 is made up of 14 amino acids. Looked up from germline, CDR1 is LNHNV and CDR2 is YYDKDF (reference sequence). This CDR3 reads CATSLLPVRYEQYF. DNA for the CDR3: TGTGCCACCAGCCTTTTACCGGTCAGGTACGAGCAGTACTTC.